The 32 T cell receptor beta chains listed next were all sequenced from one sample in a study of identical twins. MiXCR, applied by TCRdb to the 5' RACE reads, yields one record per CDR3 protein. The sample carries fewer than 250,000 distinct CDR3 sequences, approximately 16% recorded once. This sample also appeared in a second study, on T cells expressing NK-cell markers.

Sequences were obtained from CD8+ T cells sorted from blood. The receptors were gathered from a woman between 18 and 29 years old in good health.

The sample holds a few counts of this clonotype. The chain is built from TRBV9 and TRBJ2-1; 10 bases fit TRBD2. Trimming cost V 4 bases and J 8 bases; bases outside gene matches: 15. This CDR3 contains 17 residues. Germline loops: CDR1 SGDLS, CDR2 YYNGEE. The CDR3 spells CASSTESGLAAWDEQFF. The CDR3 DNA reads TGTGCCAGCAGCACCGAGAGCGGACTAGCGGCCTGGGATGAGCAGTTCTTC.

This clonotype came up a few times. This CDR3 is CASSLVAGYAYYEQYF. As DNA, the CDR3 is TGCGCCAGCAGCTTGGTAGCAGGGTATGCCTACTACGAGCAGTACTTC. The rearrangement uses TRBV5-1 and TRBJ2-7; possible D gene TRBD1, 5 bases. Germline CDR1 is SGHRS and CDR2 is YFSETQ. V was pared by 0 bases and J by 3 bases, with 16 bases between. The CDR3 is 16 amino acids.

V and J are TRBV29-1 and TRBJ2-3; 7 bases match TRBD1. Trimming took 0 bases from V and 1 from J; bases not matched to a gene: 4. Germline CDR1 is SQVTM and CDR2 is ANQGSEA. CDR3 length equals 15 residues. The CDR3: CSVEDRGGRTDTQYF. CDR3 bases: TGCAGCGTTGAAGATCGAGGGGGCCGCACAGATACGCAGTATTTT.

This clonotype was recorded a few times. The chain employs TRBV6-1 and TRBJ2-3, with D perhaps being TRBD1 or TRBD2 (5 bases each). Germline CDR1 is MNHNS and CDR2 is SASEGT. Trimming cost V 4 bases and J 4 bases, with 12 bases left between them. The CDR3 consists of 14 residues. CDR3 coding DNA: TGTGCCAGCAGTGGAGTAGGGGACGCAGATACGCAGTATTTT. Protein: CASSGVGDADTQYF.

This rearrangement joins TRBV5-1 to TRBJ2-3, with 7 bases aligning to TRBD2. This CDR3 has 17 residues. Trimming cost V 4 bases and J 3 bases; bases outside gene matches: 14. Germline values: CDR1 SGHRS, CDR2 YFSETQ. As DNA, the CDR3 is TGCGCCAGCAGCCTCGCGTACGGCAGCGGGGAAACAGATACGCAGTATTTT. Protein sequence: CASSLAYGSGETDTQYF.

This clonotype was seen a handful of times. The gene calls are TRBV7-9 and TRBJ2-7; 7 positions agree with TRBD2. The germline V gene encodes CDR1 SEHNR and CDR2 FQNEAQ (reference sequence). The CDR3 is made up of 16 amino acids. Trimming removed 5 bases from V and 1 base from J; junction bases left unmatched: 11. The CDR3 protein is CASSPRLGEGSYEQYF. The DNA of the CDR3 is TGTGCCAGCAGCCCCCGGCTTGGGGAGGGTTCCTACGAGCAGTACTTC.

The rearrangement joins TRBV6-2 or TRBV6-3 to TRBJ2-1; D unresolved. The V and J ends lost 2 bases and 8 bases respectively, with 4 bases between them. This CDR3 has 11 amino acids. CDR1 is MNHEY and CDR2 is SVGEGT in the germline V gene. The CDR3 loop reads CASSYRYEQFF. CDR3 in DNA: TGTGCCAGCAGTTACCGATATGAGCAGTTCTTC.

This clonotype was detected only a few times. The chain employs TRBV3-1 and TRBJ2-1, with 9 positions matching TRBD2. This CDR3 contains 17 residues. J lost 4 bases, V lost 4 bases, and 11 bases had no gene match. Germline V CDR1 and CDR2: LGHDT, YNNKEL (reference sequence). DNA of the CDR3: TGTGCCAGCAGCCTCGGCCCGGCTAGCGGGACATACAATGAGCAGTTCTTC. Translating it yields CASSLGPASGTYNEQFF.

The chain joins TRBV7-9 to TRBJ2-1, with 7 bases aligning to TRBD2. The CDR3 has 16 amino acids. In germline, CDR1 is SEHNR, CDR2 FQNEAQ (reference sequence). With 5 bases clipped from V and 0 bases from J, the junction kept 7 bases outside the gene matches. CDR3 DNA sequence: TGTGCCAGCAGCGGACTGCGGGGGAGCTCCTACAATGAGCAGTTCTTC. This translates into CASSGLRGSSYNEQFF.

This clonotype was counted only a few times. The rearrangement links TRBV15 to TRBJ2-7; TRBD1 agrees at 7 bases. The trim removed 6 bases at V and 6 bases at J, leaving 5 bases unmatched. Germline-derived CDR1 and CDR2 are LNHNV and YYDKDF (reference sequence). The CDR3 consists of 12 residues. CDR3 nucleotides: TGTGCCACCAGTCAAACAGGGGTCGAGCAGTACTTC. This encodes CATSQTGVEQYF.

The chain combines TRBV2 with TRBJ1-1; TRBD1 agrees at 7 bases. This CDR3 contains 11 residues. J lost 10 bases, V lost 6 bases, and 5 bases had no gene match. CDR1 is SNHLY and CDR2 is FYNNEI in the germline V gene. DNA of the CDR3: TGTGCCAGCAGGGGACAGTTGGGAGCTTTCTTT. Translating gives CASRGQLGAFF.

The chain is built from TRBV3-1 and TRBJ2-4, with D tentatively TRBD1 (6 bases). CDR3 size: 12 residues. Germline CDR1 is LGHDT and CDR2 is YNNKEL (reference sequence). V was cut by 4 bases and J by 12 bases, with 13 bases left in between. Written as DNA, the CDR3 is TGTGCCAGCAGCCCCGGACAGAATCCTCAGTACTTC. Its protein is CASSPGQNPQYF.

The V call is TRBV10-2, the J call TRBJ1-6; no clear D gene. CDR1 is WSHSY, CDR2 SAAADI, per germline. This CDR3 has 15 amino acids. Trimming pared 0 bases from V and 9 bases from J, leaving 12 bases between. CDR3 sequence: CASSESTPAGSPLHF. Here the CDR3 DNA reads TGCGCCAGCAGTGAGTCGACGCCGGCCGGTTCACCCCTCCACTTT.

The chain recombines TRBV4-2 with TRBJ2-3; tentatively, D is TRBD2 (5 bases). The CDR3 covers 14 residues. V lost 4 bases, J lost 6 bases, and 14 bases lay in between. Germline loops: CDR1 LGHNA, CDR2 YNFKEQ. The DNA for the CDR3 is TGTGCCAGCAGCCCGGGGATGGGTAGGGATACGCAGTATTTT. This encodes CASSPGMGRDTQYF.

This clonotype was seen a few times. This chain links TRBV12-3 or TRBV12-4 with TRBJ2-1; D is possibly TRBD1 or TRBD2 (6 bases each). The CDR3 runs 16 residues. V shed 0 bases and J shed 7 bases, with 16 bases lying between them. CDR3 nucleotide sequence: TGTGCCAGCAGTTTAGCGGGGGGCTCCCCGGGGAATGAGCAGTTCTTC. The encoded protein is CASSLAGGSPGNEQFF.

The CDR3 bases are TGTGCCAGCAGCCCTCGGACAGGGGGCGGGACTGAAGCTTTCTTT. Its translation: CASSPRTGGGTEAFF. The rearrangement joins TRBV3-1 to TRBJ1-1; 11 positions match TRBD1. The CDR3 spans 15 residues. Trimming took 4 bases from V and 5 from J; bases not matched to a gene: 6. Germline assignment: CDR1 LGHDT and CDR2 YNNKEL (reference sequence).

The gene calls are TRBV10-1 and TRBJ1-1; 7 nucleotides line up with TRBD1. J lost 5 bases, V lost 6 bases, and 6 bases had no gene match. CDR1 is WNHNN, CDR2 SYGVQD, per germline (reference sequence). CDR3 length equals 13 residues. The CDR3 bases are TGCGCCAGCAGGCAGGGGGTAGGGACTGAAGCTTTCTTT. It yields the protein CASRQGVGTEAFF.

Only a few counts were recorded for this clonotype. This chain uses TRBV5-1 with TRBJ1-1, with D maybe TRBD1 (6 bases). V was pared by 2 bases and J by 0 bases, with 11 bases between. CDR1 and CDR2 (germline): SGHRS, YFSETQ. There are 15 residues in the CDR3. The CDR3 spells CASSLDRTLNTEAFF. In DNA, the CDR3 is TGCGCCAGCAGCTTAGACAGGACGTTGAACACTGAAGCTTTCTTT.

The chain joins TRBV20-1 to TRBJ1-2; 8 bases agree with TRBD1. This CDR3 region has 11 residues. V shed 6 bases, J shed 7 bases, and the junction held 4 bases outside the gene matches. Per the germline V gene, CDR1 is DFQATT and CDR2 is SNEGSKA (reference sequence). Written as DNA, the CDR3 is TGCAGTGCAACACAGGGGGTTGGCTACACCTTC. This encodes CSATQGVGYTF.

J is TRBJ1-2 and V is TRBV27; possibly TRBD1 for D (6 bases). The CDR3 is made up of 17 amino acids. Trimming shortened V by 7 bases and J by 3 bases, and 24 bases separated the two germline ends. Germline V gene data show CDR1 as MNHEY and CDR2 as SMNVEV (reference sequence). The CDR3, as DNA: TGTGCCAGCACCTACGACAGGACTTCCATGCCCTACTATGGCTACACCTTC. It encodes CASTYDRTSMPYYGYTF.

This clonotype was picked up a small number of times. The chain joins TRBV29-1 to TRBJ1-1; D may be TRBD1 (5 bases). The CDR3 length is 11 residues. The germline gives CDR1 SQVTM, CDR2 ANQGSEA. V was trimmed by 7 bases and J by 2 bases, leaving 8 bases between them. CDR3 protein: CSATVNTEAFF. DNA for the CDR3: TGCAGCGCGACAGTTAACACTGAAGCTTTCTTT.

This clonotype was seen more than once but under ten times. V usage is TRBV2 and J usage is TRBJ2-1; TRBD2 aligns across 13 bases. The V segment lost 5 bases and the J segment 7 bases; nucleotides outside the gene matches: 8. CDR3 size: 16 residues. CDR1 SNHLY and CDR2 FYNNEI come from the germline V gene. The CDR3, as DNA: TGTGCCAGCAGTAACAGACTAGCGGGGGGAGCTAATGAGCAGTTCTTC. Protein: CASSNRLAGGANEQFF.

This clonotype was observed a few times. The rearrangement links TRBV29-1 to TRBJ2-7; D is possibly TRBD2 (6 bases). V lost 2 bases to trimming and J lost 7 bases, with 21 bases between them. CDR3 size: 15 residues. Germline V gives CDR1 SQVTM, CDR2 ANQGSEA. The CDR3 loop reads CSVESPVGHGLEQYF. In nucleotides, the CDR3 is TGCAGCGTTGAAAGCCCCGTCGGACATGGACTAGAGCAGTACTTC.

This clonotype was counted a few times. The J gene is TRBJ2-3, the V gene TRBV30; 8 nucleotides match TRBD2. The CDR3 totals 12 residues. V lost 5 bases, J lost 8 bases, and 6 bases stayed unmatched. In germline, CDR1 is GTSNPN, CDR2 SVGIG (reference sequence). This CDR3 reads CAWGPGGTTQYF. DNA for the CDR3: TGTGCCTGGGGACCGGGGGGGACTACGCAGTATTTT.

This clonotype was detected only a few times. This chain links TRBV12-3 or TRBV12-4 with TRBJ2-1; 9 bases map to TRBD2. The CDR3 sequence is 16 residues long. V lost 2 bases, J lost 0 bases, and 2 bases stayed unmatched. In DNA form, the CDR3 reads TGTGCCAGCAGTTTACCTAGCGGGGACTCCTACAATGAGCAGTTCTTC. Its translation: CASSLPSGDSYNEQFF.

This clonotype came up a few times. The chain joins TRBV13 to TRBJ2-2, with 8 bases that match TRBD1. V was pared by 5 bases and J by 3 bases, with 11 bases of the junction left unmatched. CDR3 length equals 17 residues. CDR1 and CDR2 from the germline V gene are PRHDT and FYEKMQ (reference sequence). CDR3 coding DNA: TGTGCCAGCAGCACCCGAGGGGGACAGGATTACACCGGGGAGCTGTTTTTT. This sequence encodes CASSTRGGQDYTGELFF.

As DNA, the CDR3 is TGTGCCAGCAGCTTAGTTGAGAACAATGAGCAGTTCTTC. Translated: CASSLVENNEQFF. V is TRBV7-9 and J is TRBJ2-1, with D unclear. There are 13 residues in the CDR3. V dropped 1 base and J dropped 5 bases, with 6 bases sitting between them. Germline V gives CDR1 SEHNR, CDR2 FQNEAQ (reference sequence).

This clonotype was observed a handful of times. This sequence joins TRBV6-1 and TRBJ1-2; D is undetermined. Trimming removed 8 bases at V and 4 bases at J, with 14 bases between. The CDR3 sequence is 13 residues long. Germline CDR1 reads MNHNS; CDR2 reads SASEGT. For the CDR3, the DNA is TGTGCCAGCTCGGCTCAGACAATCTATGGCTACACCTTC. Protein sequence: CASSAQTIYGYTF.

The CDR3 here is CSARDYRGLHEQYF. The CDR3 DNA sequence: TGCAGTGCTAGAGACTACAGAGGACTCCACGAGCAGTACTTC. V and J are TRBV20-1 and TRBJ2-7, with TRBD2 as a possible D gene (5 bases). Germline-derived CDR1 and CDR2 are DFQATT and SNEGSKA (reference sequence). V lost 0 bases and J lost 5, with 14 bases in between. The CDR3 length is 14 residues.

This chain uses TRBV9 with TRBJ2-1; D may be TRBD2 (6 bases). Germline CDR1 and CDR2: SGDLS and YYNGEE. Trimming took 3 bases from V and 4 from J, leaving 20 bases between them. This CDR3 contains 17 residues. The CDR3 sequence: CASSGGDWSSGYNEQFF. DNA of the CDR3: TGTGCCAGCAGCGGGGGGGACTGGTCCTCGGGGTACAATGAGCAGTTCTTC. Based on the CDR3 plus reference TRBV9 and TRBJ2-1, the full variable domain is DSGVTQTPKHLITATGQRVTLRCSPRSGDLSVYWYQQSLDQGLQFLIQYYNGEERAKGNILERFSAQQFPDLHSELNLSSLELGDSALYFCASSGGDWSSGYNEQFFGPGTRLTVL.

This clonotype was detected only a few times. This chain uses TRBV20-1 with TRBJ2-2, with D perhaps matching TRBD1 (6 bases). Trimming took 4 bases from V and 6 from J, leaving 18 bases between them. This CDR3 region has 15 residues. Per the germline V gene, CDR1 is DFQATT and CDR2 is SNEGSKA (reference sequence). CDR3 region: CSATGTGNLAGELFF. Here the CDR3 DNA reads TGCAGTGCTACAGGAACAGGGAATTTGGCCGGGGAGCTGTTTTTT.

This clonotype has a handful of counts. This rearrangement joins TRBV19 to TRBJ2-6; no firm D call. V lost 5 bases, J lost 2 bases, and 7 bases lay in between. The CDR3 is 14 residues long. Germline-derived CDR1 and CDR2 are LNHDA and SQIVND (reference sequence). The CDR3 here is CASSSETGANVLTF. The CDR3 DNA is TGTGCCAGTAGTTCTGAGACTGGGGCCAACGTCCTGACTTTC.